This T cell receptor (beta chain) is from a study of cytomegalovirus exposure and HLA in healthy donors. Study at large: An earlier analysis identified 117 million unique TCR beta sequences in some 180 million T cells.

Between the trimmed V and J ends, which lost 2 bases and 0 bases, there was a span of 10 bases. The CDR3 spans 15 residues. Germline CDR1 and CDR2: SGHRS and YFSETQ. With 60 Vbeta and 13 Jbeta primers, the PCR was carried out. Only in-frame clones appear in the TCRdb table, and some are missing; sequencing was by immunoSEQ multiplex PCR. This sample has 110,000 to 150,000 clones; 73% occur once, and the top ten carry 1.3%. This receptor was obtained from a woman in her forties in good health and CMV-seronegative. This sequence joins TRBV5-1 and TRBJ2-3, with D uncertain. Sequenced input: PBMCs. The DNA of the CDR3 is TGCGCCAGCAGCTTAAGCCCGACTAGCACAGATACGCAGTATTTT. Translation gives CASSLSPTSTDTQYF. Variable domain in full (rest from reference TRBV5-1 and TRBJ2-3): KAGVTQTPRYLIKTRGQQVTLSCSPISGHRSVSWYQQTPGQGLQFLFEYFSETQRNKGNFPGRFSGRQFSNSRSEMNVSTLELGDSALYLCASSLSPTSTDTQYFGPGTRLTVL.